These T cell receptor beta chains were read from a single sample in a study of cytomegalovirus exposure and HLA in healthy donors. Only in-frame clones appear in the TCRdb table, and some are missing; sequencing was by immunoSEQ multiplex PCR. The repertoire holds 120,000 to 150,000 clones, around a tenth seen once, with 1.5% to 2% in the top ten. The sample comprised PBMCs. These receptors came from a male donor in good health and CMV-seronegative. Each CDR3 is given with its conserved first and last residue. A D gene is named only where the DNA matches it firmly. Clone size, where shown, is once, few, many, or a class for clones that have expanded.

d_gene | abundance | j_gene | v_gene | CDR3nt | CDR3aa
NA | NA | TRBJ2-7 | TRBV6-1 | TGTGCCAGCAGTGAAAGGGGGACAATGAGCTCCTACGAGCAGTACTTC | CASSERGTMSSYEQYF
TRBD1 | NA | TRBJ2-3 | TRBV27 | TGTGCCAGCAGTTTGCGGACAGGGAGCTCAGATACGCAGTATTTT | CASSLRTGSSDTQYF
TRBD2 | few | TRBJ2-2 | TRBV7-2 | TGTGCCAGACGGGGGGGGAACACCGGGGAGCTGTTTTTT | CARRGGNTGELFF
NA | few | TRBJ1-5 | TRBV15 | TGTGCCACCAGCGGCTATCCAGGTCCCAATCAGCCCCAGCATTTT | CATSGYPGPNQPQHF
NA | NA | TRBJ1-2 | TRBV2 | TGTGCCAGCAGGCTACAGGCTCTTAACTATGGCTACACCTTC | CASRLQALNYGYTF
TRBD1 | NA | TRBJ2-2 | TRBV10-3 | TGTGCCATCGGACAGGGGCCCACCGGGGAGCTGTTTTTT | CAIGQGPTGELFF
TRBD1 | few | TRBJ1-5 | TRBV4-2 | TGTGCCAGCAGCCATCCTTCGACAGGGGACAATCAGCCCCAGCATTTT | CASSHPSTGDNQPQHF
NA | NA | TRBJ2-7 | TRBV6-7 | TGTGCCAGCAGTCCGGGGGGCCCCTACGAGCAGTACTTC | CASSPGGPYEQYF
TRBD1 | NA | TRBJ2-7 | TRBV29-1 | TGCAGCGTTGAAGATCTCGGACAGGGGTCCTACGAGCAGTACTTC | CSVEDLGQGSYEQYF
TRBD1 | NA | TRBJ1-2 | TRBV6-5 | TGTGCCAGCAGGCCTACAGGGGGCCCTGGCTACACCTTC | CASRPTGGPGYTF
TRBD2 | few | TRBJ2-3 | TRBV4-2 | TGTGCCAGCAGCCAAGGTAGCGGGAGGGTCGATACGCAGTATTTT | CASSQGSGRVDTQYF
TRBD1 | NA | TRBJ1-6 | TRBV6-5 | TGTGCCAGCAGTTACCCAGACAGGGGGTCACCCCTCCACTTT | CASSYPDRGSPLHF
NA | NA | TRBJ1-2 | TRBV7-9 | TGTGCCAGCAGCTCCTTAGCCCTGGCGGATACCTATGGCTACACCTTC | CASSSLALADTYGYTF
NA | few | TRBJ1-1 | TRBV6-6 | TGTGCCAGCAGTTCTCTCCTGAACACTGAAGCTTTCTTT | CASSSLLNTEAFF
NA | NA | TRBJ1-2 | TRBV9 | TGTGCCAGCAGCGTCTCTCAGGGCGGGATTCCTAACTATGGCTACACCTTC | CASSVSQGGIPNYGYTF
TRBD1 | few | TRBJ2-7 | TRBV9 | TGTGCCAGCAGCGTAGGAGGGACAGGGTCCTACGAGCAGTACTTC | CASSVGGTGSYEQYF
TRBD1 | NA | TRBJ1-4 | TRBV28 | TGTGCCAGCAGAAGGGGGCTCGGTGAAAAACTGTTTTTT | CASRRGLGEKLFF
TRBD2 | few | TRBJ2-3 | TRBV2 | TGTGCCAGCAATGTGGTAGCGGGTGTCAGTACAGATACGCAGTATTTT | CASNVVAGVSTDTQYF
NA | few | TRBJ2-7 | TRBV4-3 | TGCGCCAGCAGCCAAGAGACGGCAGGGGATTTCTACGAGCAGTACTTC | CASSQETAGDFYEQYF
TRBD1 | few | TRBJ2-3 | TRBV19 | TGTGCCAGTACCCGGACAGGGGGCGATACGCAGTATTTT | CASTRTGGDTQYF
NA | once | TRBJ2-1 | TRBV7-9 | TGTGCCAGCAGCTTATCCGTTAATGAGCAGTTCTTC | CASSLSVNEQFF
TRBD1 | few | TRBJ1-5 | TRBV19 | TGTGCCAGTAGTTATAGGACAGGGGATCAGCCCCAGCATTTT | CASSYRTGDQPQHF
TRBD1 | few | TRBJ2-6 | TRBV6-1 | TGTGCCAGCAGTGCAGACAGGGTAATGGGGTCTGGGGCCAACGTCCTGACTTTC | CASSADRVMGSGANVLTF
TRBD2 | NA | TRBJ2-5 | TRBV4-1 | TGCGCCAGCAGCCAAGAAACTAGCGGGGGTCAAGAGACCCAGTACTTC | CASSQETSGGQETQYF
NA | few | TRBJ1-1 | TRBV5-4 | TGTGCCAGCAGCTTGCGAGGGAACACTGAAGCTTTCTTT | CASSLRGNTEAFF
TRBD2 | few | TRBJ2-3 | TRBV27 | TGTGCCAGCAGTTTGGGGGAGGGAGATACGCAGTATTTT | CASSLGEGDTQYF
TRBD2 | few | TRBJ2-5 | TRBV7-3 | TGTGCCAGCAGCTTTAGCGGGACCCAAGAGACCCAGTACTTC | CASSFSGTQETQYF
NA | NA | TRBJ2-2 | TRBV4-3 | TGCGCCAGCAGCCAAGAAATAGGGACTCGGAACACCGGGGAGCTGTTTTTT | CASSQEIGTRNTGELFF